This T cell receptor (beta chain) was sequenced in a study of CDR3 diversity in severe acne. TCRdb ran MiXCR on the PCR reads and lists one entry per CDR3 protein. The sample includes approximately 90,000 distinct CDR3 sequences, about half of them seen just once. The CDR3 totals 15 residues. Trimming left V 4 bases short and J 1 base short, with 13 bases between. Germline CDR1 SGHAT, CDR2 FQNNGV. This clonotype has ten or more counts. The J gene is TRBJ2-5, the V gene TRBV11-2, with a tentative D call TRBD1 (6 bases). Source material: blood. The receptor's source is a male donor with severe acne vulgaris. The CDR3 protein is CASSWPGTIQETQYF. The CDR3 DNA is TGTGCCAGCAGCTGGCCCGGGACAATCCAAGAGACCCAGTACTTC.